The clone carrying this T cell receptor (beta chain) was counted only a few times. What it binds is not known. Germline-derived CDR1 and CDR2 are SGDLS and YYNGEE. Losses at the gene ends were 0 bases for V and 2 bases for J; bases not matched to a gene: 10. The CDR3 extends over 19 amino acids. Described time point: newly diagnosed GD, antithyroid drugs for less than 3 months. Following extraction of RNA from PBMCs, that RNA was used to make the TCR library. Doctors identified Graves' disease using the American Thyroid Association guidelines. The entry originates in a study of regulatory T cells in long-lasting Graves disease. Study-level points and caveats: Accuracy may have suffered from the small sample size. Lower TCR diversity was seen in persistent Graves' patients than in newly diagnosed ones.

Libraries of TCR beta came from iRepertoire HTBI primers plus Arm-PCR of CDR3 regions. TCRdb analysed the multiplex PCR reads with MiXCR anew, one entry per CDR3 protein. This table holds a few hundred thousand distinct CDR3 sequences, around 20% found once. This chain links TRBV9 with TRBJ2-7; 14 nucleotides align to TRBD2. The sample was peripheral blood mononuclear cells (PBMCs), taken at new diagnosis, from a patient treated with antithyroid drugs. This receptor was obtained from a female donor with Graves disease. CDR3 residues: CASSVEGTSGRGWAYEQYF. CDR3 coding DNA: TGTGCCAGCAGCGTAGAGGGGACTAGCGGGAGAGGATGGGCCTACGAGCAGTACTTC.